Listed below are T cell receptor beta chains from one sample, sequenced in a study of shared clonotypes between healthy human individuals. Using immunoSEQ multiplex PCR, the repertoire was profiled, and TCRdb retains in-frame clones only, with some absent. The table shows nearly 2 million clones, with about 95% occurring only once. Source material: naive CD8+ T cells sorted from blood. These TCRs come from a man aged 18-30 years in good health. CDR3s include the opening cysteine and the closing phenylalanine or tryptophan. A D gene is named only where the DNA matches it firmly. Clone size appears in some rows only: once, few, many, or a class for an expanded clone.

-	TRBV11-3	TRBJ2-6	-	TGTGCCAGCAGCGGGTACGGGGCCAACGTCCTGACTTTC	CASSGYGANVLTF
-	TRBV30	TRBJ1-1	-	TGTGCCTGGACTGTGACCCGCGACACTGAAGCTTTCTTT	CAWTVTRDTEAFF
-	TRBV13	TRBJ1-2	-	TGTGCCAGCAGTCTACAGGGTAATGGCTACACCTTC	CASSLQGNGYTF
once	TRBV27	TRBJ2-1	-	TGTGCCAGCAGTTTGACTGAGTTCGGATACAATGAGCAGTTCTTC	CASSLTEFGYNEQFF
-	TRBV4-3	TRBJ1-2	TRBD1	TGCGCCAGCAGCCCGGACAGGACCGGGGGGCACGGCTACACCTTC	CASSPDRTGGHGYTF
-	TRBV4-1	TRBJ2-5	-	TGCGCCAGCAGCCTAGAGGGCCTCGCCGGGGAGACCCAGTACTTC	CASSLEGLAGETQYF
-	TRBV4-1	TRBJ2-7	TRBD1	TGCGCCAGCAGCCAAGAAACCCAGACAGGGTACAGCTCCTACGAGCAGTACTTC	CASSQETQTGYSSYEQYF
-	TRBV10-3	TRBJ2-6	-	TGTGCCGGTGGGCCCGGGGCCAACGTCCTGACTTTC	CAGGPGANVLTF
-	TRBV4-1	TRBJ2-2	TRBD1	TGCGCCAGCAGCCAAGATGGGCCCGGGACAGCCGCGACCGGGGAGCTGTTTTTT	CASSQDGPGTAATGELFF
-	TRBV28	TRBJ1-1	-	TGTGCCAGCAGCAGGGAATTGATGAACACTGAAGCTTTCTTT	CASSRELMNTEAFF
-	TRBV13	TRBJ2-5	-	TGTGCCAGCAGCTTAGCCCCAGAAGAGACCCAGTACTTC	CASSLAPEETQYF
-	TRBV19	TRBJ2-5	-	TGTGCCAGTAGTACGAGCGAGGGACTGTTAGAAGAGACCCAGTACTTC	CASSTSEGLLEETQYF
-	TRBV7-2	TRBJ2-4	TRBD2	TGTGCCAGCAGCTTTTTACTAGCGGAAAACATTCAGTACTTC	CASSFLLAENIQYF
-	TRBV9	TRBJ2-1	-	TGTGCCAGCAGCGTAGATGGTCAGGGAGTCGATGAGCAGTTCTTC	CASSVDGQGVDEQFF
-	TRBV5-1	TRBJ1-2	-	TGCGCCAGCAGCTTGGGGGCCTATGGCTACACCTTC	CASSLGAYGYTF
-	TRBV4-1	TRBJ2-3	-	TGCGCCAGCAGCCAAGATCCGGGGGCCACAGATACGCAGTATTTT	CASSQDPGATDTQYF
-	TRBV5-1	TRBJ1-2	-	TGCGCCAGCAGCTTGGCGCTGGGGGAGTCCTATGGCTACACCTTC	CASSLALGESYGYTF
-	TRBV7-2	TRBJ2-5	-	TGTGCCAGCAGCCCCCGAGGGGGGATCCAAGAGACCCAGTACTTC	CASSPRGGIQETQYF
-	TRBV29-1	TRBJ2-1	TRBD1	TGCAGCGTTGAGTACAGGGGGCGCGCATCCTACAATGAGCAGTTCTTC	CSVEYRGRASYNEQFF
-	TRBV2	TRBJ2-7	TRBD2	TGTGCCAGCAGTGGGGTCCCCGGGGGGAGCTCCTACGAGCAGTACTTC	CASSGVPGGSSYEQYF
-	TRBV6-5	TRBJ1-2	-	TGTGCCAGCAGTTACGGCCAGGACTTTCTCTATGGCTACACCTTC	CASSYGQDFLYGYTF
-	TRBV4-3	TRBJ1-3	-	TGCGCCAGCAGCCAAGATGAGGGGGAAGGAAACACCATATATTTT	CASSQDEGEGNTIYF
-	TRBV25-1	TRBJ2-7	-	TGTGCCAGCAGTGAATCGAGGGAATACGAGCAGTACTTC	CASSESREYEQYF
-	TRBV13	TRBJ2-5	-	TGTGCCAGCAGCTCTGACGGGGGTCACCAAGAGACCCAGTACTTC	CASSSDGGHQETQYF
-	TRBV6-6	TRBJ2-7	-	TGTGCCAGCAGCCCCGGTTCCTACGAGCAGTACTTC	CASSPGSYEQYF
-	TRBV5-6	TRBJ1-5	-	TGTGCCAGCAGCTCCTGGACAGTGGCGGTAGACAATCAGCCCCAGCATTTT	CASSSWTVAVDNQPQHF
once	TRBV10-2	TRBJ2-7	-	TGCGCCAGCAGTGAAGGCGGTGAACGGTGGTCCTACGAGCAGTACTTC	CASSEGGERWSYEQYF
-	TRBV19	TRBJ1-1	TRBD1	TGTGCCAGTAGTACCGTAGACAGGGTGAACACTGAAGCTTTCTTT	CASSTVDRVNTEAFF
-	TRBV27	TRBJ2-7	TRBD2	TGTGCCAGCAGGCGACTAGCGGGAGGCCCCCCGGTCGAGCAGTACTTC	CASRRLAGGPPVEQYF
once	TRBV6-5	TRBJ2-3	-	TGTGCCAGCAGCTCGCGCGGAGTCACAGATACGCAGTATTTT	CASSSRGVTDTQYF
-	TRBV5-1	TRBJ2-5	-	TGCGCCAGCAGCTGGTGGTCTAAAGAGACCCAGTACTTC	CASSWWSKETQYF
-	TRBV27	TRBJ2-2	-	TGTGCCAGCAGTTCGGCCAGGGTGATCGCGAACACCGGGGAGCTGTTTTTT	CASSSARVIANTGELFF
-	TRBV2	TRBJ2-3	-	TGTGCCAGCAGTGAATGGGTAGAGGCCGGCACAGATACGCAGTATTTT	CASSEWVEAGTDTQYF
-	TRBV30	TRBJ2-5	TRBD2	TGTGCCTGGACGAGCGGGATGATGAGCGAGACCCAGTACTTC	CAWTSGMMSETQYF
-	TRBV5-6	TRBJ1-4	-	TGTGCCAGCCACTTCCTGGTTAATGAAAAACTGTTTTTT	CASHFLVNEKLFF
once	TRBV6-1	TRBJ2-1	TRBD2	TGTGCCAGCAGTACTAGCGGGTCTTACAATGAGCAGTTCTTC	CASSTSGSYNEQFF
-	TRBV30	TRBJ1-1	-	TGTGCCTGGAGTGTAAGTGGGGGGACTGAAGCTTTCTTT	CAWSVSGGTEAFF
-	TRBV9	TRBJ2-3	-	TGTGCCAGCAGCGTAGGGACTGCAGATACGCAGTATTTT	CASSVGTADTQYF
-	TRBV9	TRBJ2-3	-	TGTGCCAGCGCGGGACTCCACACAGATACGCAGTATTTT	CASAGLHTDTQYF
-	TRBV4-1	TRBJ2-3	TRBD2	TGCGCCAGCAGCCCTAGCGGGAGCCACACAGATACGCAGTATTTT	CASSPSGSHTDTQYF
-	TRBV2	TRBJ2-2	-	TGTGCCAGCAGTGAAGCAGAGGAATCGACGAACACCGGGGAGCTGTTTTTT	CASSEAEESTNTGELFF
-	TRBV9	TRBJ1-2	-	TGTGCCAGCAGCGTAGTCCCCGGACAGCCTCACTATGGCTACACCTTC	CASSVVPGQPHYGYTF
-	TRBV10-3	TRBJ1-6	-	TGTGCCATCAGTGAGTTGGGACCGGAGGCCTACTCCTATAATTCACCCCTCCACTTT	CAISELGPEAYSYNSPLHF
-	TRBV27	TRBJ1-4	TRBD1	TGTGCCAGCAGTCCCCAGGGGGCAACTAATGAAAAACTGTTTTTT	CASSPQGATNEKLFF
-	TRBV30	TRBJ2-1	TRBD2	TGTGCCTACGGGGGGTCCTACAATGAGCAGTTCTTC	CAYGGSYNEQFF
-	TRBV4-1	TRBJ1-5	-	TGCGCCAGCAGCCAAGATGGCCTGGAGGGGAGCAATCAGCCCCAGCATTTT	CASSQDGLEGSNQPQHF
-	TRBV19	TRBJ2-7	-	TGTGCCAGTCAGGTATCGAGCTCCTACGAGCAGTACTTC	CASQVSSSYEQYF
-	TRBV7-3	TRBJ2-5	-	TGTGCCAGCAGCCCTGGGGTTGCCGAGCAAGAGACCCAGTACTTC	CASSPGVAEQETQYF
-	TRBV2	TRBJ2-7	TRBD2	TGTGCCAGCAGTACTAGCGGATTTTTCTTCCCCGCCTACGAGCAGTACTTC	CASSTSGFFFPAYEQYF
-	TRBV7-2	TRBJ2-1	TRBD2	TGTGCCAGCAGCTTATTTAGCGGACTAGCGGGAGGGAATGAGCAGTTCTTC	CASSLFSGLAGGNEQFF
-	TRBV10-3	TRBJ2-1	TRBD2	TGTGCCATCAGTGAAGTACTAGCGGGAGGGGACAATGAGCAGTTCTTC	CAISEVLAGGDNEQFF
-	TRBV13	TRBJ2-1	TRBD2	TGTGCCAGCAGCTTCGGGACATATGAGCGGGAGGGGAACAATGAGCAGTTCTTC	CASSFGTYEREGNNEQFF
-	TRBV19	TRBJ1-4	-	TGTGCCAGTAGAGTTGGGACGGCGCCAACTAATGAAAAACTGTTTTTT	CASRVGTAPTNEKLFF
-	TRBV4-1	TRBJ2-1	TRBD2	TGCGCCAGCAGCCAAGATGAGACTAGCGGCTACAATGAGCAGTTCTTC	CASSQDETSGYNEQFF
once	TRBV6-1	TRBJ2-7	TRBD2	TGTGCCAGCAGTGAAGGTACTAGCGGCACCTACGAGCAGTACTTC	CASSEGTSGTYEQYF